The clone carrying this T cell receptor beta chain has more than one count but fewer than ten. This entry comes from a study of early T cells in non-severe SARS-CoV-2 infection. Study in general: The chains were unpaired, and the sequenced material was bulk RNA from unsorted whole blood.

Germline lookup yields CDR1 SQVTM and CDR2 ANQGSEA. This CDR3 has 13 amino acids. With 6 bases clipped from V and 1 base from J, the junction kept 3 bases outside the gene matches. TCRdb re-derived calls from the 5' RACE reads in MiXCR, one entry per CDR3 protein. The sample holds 80,000 to 95,000 distinct CDR3 sequences, 11% to 15% seen once. The chain is built from TRBV29-1 and TRBJ1-1; 9 bases fit TRBD1. Source material: whole blood. The receptor's source is an adult who was a healthcare worker with PCR-confirmed SARS-CoV-2 infection or an uninfected control (not recorded which). The CDR3 is CSVGQGQNTEAFF. The CDR3 DNA is TGCAGCGTGGGACAGGGCCAGAACACTGAAGCTTTCTTT.